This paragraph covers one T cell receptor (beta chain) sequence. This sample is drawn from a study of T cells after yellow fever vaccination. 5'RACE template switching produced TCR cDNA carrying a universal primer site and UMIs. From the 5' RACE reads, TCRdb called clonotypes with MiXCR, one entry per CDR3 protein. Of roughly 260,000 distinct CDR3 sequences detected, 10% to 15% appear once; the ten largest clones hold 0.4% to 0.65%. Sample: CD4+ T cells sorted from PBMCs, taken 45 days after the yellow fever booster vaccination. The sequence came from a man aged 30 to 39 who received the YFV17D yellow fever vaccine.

The CDR3: CASTQRMTLFNNEQFF. The CDR3 nucleotides read TGTGCCAGCACACAACGGATGACTCTCTTCAACAATGAGCAGTTCTTC. The chain joins TRBV6-2 or TRBV6-3 to TRBJ2-1; no reliable D call. Deletions cut 7 bases from V and 5 bases from J, with 21 bases between. Germline CDR1 is MNHEY and CDR2 is SVGEGT. The CDR3 has 16 amino acids.